This T cell receptor (beta chain) was identified during a study of OX40 agonist ivuxolimab in advanced cancers. The wider study: Ivuxolimab, an agonist antibody against OX40 (CD134), was given to patients.

Clones were read by immunoSEQ multiplex PCR, and TCRdb kept only the in-frame ones, dropping some. The repertoire has 96,000 or so clones, roughly four fifths of them found once; the top ten carry approximately 6.3%. If patients had autoimmune disease history or systemic immunosuppression, they were excluded. Germline V gene sequence: CDR1 KGHSH, CDR2 LQKENI. With V trimmed by 5 bases and J by 12 bases, 7 bases remained unmatched. The CDR3 covers 14 residues. V usage is TRBV18 and J usage is TRBJ2-1, with 13 nucleotides matching TRBD2. The source of this sequence is an adult with an advanced solid tumor such as melanoma, head and neck, liver or kidney cancer. The input for sequencing was CD4+ or CD8+ T cells sorted from blood, taken in a trial of the OX40 agonist ivuxolimab. The CDR3 loop reads CASSSSTSGGPQFF. In DNA, the CDR3 is TGTGCCAGCTCATCCTCGACTAGCGGGGGGCCGCAGTTCTTC.